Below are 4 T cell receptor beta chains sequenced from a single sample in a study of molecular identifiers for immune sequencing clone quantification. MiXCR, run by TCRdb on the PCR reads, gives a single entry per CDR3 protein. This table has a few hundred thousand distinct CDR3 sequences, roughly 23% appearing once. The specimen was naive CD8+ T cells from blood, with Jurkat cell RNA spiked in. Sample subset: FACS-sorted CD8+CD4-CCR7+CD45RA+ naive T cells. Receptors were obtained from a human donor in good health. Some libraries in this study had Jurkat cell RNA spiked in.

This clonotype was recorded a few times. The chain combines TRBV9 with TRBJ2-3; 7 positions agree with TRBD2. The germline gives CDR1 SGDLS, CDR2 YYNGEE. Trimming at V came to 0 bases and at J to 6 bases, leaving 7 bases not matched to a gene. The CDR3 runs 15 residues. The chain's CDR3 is CASSVGGGSGDTQYF. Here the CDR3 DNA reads TGTGCCAGCAGCGTAGGCGGCGGGAGCGGTGATACGCAGTATTTT.

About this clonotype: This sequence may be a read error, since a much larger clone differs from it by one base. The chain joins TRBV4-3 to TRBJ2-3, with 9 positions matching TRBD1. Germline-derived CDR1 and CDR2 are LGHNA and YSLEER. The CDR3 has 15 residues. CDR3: CASSQDDRGYDTRYF. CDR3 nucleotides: TGCGCCAGCAGCCAAGATGACAGGGGGTACGATACGCGGTATTTT.

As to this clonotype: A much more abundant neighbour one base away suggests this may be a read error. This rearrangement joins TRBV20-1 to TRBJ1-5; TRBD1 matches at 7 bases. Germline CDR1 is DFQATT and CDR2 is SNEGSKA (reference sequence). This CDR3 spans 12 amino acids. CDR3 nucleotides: TGCGGTGCTTCGACAGGGACTCAGCCCCAGCATTTT. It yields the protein CGASTGTQPQHF.

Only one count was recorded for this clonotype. This CDR3 reads CASSRGAGVQSEQFF. The CDR3 DNA sequence: TGCGCCAGCAGCCGGGGGGCAGGAGTTCAGTCTGAGCAGTTCTTC. The V gene is TRBV5-1, the J gene TRBJ2-1; D may be TRBD2 (7 bases). In germline, CDR1 is SGHRS, CDR2 YFSETQ. Trimming cost V 4 bases and J 9 bases, with 20 bases left between them. The CDR3 length is 15 residues.